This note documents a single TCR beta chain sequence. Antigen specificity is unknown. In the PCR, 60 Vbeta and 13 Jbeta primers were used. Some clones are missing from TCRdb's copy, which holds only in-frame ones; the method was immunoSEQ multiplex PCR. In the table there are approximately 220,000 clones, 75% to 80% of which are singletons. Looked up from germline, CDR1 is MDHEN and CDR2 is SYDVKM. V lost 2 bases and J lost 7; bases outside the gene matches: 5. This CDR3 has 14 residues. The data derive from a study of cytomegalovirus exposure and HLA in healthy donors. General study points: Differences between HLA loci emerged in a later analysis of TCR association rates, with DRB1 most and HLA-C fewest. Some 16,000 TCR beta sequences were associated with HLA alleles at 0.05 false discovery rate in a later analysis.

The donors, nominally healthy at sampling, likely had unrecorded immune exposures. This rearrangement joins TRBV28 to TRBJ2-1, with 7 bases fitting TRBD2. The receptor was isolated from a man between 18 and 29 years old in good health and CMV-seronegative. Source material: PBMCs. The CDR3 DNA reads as TGTGCCAGCAGTTTAACGGGAGCGGGGAATGAGCAGTTCTTC. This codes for CASSLTGAGNEQFF.